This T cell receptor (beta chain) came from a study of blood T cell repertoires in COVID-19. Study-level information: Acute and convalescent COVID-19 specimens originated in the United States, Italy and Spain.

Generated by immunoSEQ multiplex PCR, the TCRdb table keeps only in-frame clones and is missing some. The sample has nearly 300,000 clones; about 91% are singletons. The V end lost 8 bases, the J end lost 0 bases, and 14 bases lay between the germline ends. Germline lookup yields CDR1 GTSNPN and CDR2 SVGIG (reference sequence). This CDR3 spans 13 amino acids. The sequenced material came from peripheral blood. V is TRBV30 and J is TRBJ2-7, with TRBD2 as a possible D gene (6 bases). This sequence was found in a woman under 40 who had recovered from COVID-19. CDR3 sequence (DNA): TGTGCCGGAGGGCCTCACCTCTCCTACGAGCAGTACTTC. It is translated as CAGGPHLSYEQYF.